This T cell receptor beta chain was captured by sequencing in a study of T cell repertoires in cytomegalovirus infection. Across the whole study: Matching HLA type, along with CMV infection, was indicated by public TCR beta signatures. Study results and limitations: In two of eight donors, the top clonotype was HLA-C-restricted CMV-specific. Summed public TCR beta family frequency identified CMV carriers bearing the relevant HLA.

TCRdb re-derived calls from the reads in MiXCR, one entry per CDR3 protein. The data show about 440,000 distinct CDR3 sequences, approximately 31% seen once. The germline gives CDR1 SGHRS, CDR2 YFSETQ. V shed 9 bases and J shed 0 bases, with 14 bases lying between them. The CDR3 extends over 14 amino acids. This clonotype has just a few counts. No antigen is known for it. The genes are TRBV5-1 and TRBJ2-3, with D maybe TRBD2 (6 bases). This clonotype originated in a human donor in good health (CMV status not recorded). Some clones in this sample may be carry-over from other donors' samples. What was sequenced was PBMCs. The CDR3 spells CATKRAVSTDTQYF. CDR3 DNA sequence: TGCGCCACCAAGCGGGCCGTTAGCACAGATACGCAGTATTTT.